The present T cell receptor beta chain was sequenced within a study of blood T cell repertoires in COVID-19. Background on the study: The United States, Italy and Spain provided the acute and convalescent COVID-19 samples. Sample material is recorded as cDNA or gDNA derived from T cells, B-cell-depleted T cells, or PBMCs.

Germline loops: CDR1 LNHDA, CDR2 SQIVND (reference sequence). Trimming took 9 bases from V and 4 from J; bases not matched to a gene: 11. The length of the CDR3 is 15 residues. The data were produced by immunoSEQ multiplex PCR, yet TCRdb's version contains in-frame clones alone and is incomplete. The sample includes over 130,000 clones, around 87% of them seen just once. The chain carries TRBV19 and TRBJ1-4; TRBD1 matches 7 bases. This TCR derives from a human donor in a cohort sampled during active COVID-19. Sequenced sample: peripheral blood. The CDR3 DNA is TGTGCCAGCAAACCGGGGACAGCCGATAATGAAAAACTGTTTTTT. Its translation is CASKPGTADNEKLFF.